This T cell receptor beta chain was sequenced for a study of control samples from healthy donors and cancer patients. This CDR3 comprises 17 residues. The germline gives CDR1 MGHRA, CDR2 YSYEKL. Trimming cost V 7 bases and J 4 bases, with 23 bases left between them. Repertoires were generated with immunoSEQ multiplex PCR, while TCRdb's copy carries only in-frame clones and drops some. The table records some 150,000 clones, just over 90% of them present only once. V usage is TRBV4-1 and J usage is TRBJ2-1; D is possibly TRBD2 (7 bases). The origin of this receptor is a woman aged 55-70 years in good health. The sample consisted of blood. CDR3 region: CASTRRGGPTFYNEQFF. CDR3 DNA sequence: TGCGCCAGCACCAGGAGGGGGGGGCCTACCTTTTACAATGAGCAGTTCTTC.